This note documents a single T cell receptor (beta chain) sequence. Its antigen is undetermined. This record belongs to a study of T cells in localized non-small cell lung cancer. Findings and caveats of the study: For the top 100 tumor clones, a median about 62 also appeared in adjacent lung.

Sequenced by immunoSEQ multiplex PCR; TCRdb stores in-frame clones only, minus some. The sample lists about 52,000 clones; more than 85% were seen once. The CDR3 consists of 15 residues. Germline V gives CDR1 MRHNA, CDR2 SNTAGT. V lost 3 bases to trimming and J lost 1 base; unmatched junction nucleotides: 3. The sample consisted of PBMCs, taken before any cancer treatment. This clonotype was sampled from a female donor with stage II lung adenocarcinoma. The V call is TRBV6-4, the J call TRBJ1-5, with 7 bases lining up with TRBD1. The CDR3 bases are TGTGCCAGCAGTGAGCAGGGGGGAAGCAATCAGCCCCAGCATTTT. Translating it yields CASSEQGGSNQPQHF.